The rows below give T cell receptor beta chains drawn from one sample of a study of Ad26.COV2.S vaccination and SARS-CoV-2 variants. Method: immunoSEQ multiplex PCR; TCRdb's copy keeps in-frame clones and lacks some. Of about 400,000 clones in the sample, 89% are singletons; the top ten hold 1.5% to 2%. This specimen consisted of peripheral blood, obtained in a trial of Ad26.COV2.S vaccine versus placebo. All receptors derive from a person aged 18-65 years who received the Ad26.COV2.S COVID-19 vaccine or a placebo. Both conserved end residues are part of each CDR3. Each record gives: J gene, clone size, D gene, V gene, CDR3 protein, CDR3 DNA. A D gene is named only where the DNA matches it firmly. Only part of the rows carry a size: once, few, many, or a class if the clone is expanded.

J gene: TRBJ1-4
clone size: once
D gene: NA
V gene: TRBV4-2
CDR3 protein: CASSQVRFTNEKLFF
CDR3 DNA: TGTGCCAGCAGCCAAGTCCGGTTTACTAATGAAAAACTGTTTTTT

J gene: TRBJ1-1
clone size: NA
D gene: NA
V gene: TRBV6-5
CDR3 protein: CAIGKNTEAFF
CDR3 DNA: TGTGCCATAGGGAAGAACACTGAAGCTTTCTTT

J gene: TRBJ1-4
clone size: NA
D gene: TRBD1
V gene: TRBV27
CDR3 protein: CASSLWAQGVIGEKLFF
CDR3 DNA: TGTGCCAGCAGTTTATGGGCACAGGGGGTCATCGGTGAAAAACTGTTTTTT

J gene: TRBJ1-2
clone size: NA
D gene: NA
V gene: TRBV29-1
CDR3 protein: CSVSGRGNYGYTF
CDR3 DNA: TGCAGCGTTTCAGGGAGAGGGAACTATGGCTACACCTTC

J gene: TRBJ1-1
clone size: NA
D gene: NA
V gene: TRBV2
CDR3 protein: CASSEARTDEAFF
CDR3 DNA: TGTGCCAGCAGTGAAGCGCGGACAGATGAAGCTTTCTTT

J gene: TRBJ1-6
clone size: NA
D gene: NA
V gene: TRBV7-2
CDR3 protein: CASSLDGRSPLHF
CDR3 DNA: TGTGCCAGCAGCTTAGACGGAAGGTCACCCCTCCACTTT

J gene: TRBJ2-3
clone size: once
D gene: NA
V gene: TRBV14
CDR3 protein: CASSQGGTDTQYF
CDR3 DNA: TGTGCCAGCAGCCAAGGGGGCACAGATACGCAGTATTTT

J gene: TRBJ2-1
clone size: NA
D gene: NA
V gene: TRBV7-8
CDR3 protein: CASSLRLGYNEQFF
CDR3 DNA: TGTGCCAGCAGCTTGCGGCTGGGATACAATGAGCAGTTCTTC

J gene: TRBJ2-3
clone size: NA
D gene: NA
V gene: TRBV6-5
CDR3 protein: CASSYSSHYTDTQYF
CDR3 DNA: TGTGCCAGCAGTTACTCTTCACACTACACAGATACGCAGTATTTT

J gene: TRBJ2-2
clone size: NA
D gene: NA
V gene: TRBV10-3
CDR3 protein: CAISQQGAGELFF
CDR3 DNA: TGTGCCATCAGTCAACAGGGCGCCGGGGAGCTGTTTTTT

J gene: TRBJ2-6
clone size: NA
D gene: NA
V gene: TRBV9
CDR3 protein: CASSYLWDTASGANVLTF
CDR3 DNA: TGTGCCAGCAGTTACCTTTGGGACACCGCCTCTGGGGCCAACGTCCTGACTTTC

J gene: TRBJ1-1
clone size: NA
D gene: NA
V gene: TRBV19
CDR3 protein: CASSQLERAEAFF
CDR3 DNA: TGTGCCAGTAGTCAACTGGAACGGGCTGAAGCTTTCTTT

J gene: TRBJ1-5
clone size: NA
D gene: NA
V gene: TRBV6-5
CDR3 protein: CASSRTDSNQPQHF
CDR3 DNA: TGTGCCAGCAGCAGGACAGATAGCAATCAGCCCCAGCATTTT

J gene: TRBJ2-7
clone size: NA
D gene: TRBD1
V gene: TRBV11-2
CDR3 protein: CASSVPGTALQYF
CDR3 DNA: TGTGCCAGCAGCGTACCCGGGACAGCTCTGCAGTACTTC

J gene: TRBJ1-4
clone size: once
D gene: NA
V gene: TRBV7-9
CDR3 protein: CASSLDSTNEKLFF
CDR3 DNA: TGTGCCAGCAGCTTGGATTCAACTAATGAAAAACTGTTTTTT

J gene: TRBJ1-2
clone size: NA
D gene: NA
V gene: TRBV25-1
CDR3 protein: CASSEYTRDYGYTF
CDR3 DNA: TGTGCCAGCAGTGAATATACACGGGACTATGGCTACACCTTC

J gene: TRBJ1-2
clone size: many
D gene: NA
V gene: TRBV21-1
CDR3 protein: CASSKARDRGNYGYTF
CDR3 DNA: TGTGCCAGCAGCAAAGCCCGGGACAGGGGGAACTATGGCTACACCTTC

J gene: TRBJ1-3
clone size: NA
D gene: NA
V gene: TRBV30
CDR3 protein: CAWRRRDIRNTIYF
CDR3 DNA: TGTGCCTGGAGACGAAGGGACATAAGAAACACCATATATTTT

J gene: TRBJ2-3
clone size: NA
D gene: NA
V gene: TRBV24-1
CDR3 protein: CATSVGRSDRQYF
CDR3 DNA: TGTGCCACCAGTGTGGGACGTTCAGATAGGCAGTATTTT

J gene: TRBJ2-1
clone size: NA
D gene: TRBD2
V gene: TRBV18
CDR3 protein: CASSPKTSVSGEQFF
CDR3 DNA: TGTGCCAGCTCACCCAAGACTAGCGTATCGGGTGAGCAGTTCTTC

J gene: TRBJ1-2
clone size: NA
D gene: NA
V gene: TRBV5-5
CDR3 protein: CASSLAPYGYTF
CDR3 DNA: TGTGCCAGCAGCTTGGCGCCCTATGGCTACACCTTC

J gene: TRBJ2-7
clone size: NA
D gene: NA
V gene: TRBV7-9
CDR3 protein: CASSSGAGEQYF
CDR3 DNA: TGTGCCAGCAGCTCGGGGGCCGGCGAGCAGTACTTC

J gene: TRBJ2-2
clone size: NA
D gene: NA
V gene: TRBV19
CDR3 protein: CASRKGEGGELFF
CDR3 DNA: TGTGCCAGTAGGAAGGGTGAGGGCGGGGAGCTGTTTTTT